The 21 T cell receptor beta chains given below trace back to one sample, sequenced in a study of OX40 agonist ivuxolimab in advanced cancers. Libraries were prepared by immunoSEQ multiplex PCR; TCRdb keeps only in-frame clonotypes and omits some of them. The sample includes fewer than 80,000 clones, roughly 89% of them seen just once. The sequencing here drew on CD4+ or CD8+ T cells sorted from blood, taken in a trial of the OX40 agonist ivuxolimab. These receptors all stem from an adult with an advanced solid tumor such as melanoma, head and neck, liver or kidney cancer.

The chain uses TRBV19 and TRBJ1-1; D may be TRBD1 (5 bases). CDR1 LNHDA and CDR2 SQIVND come from the germline V gene (reference sequence). The CDR3 is 16 amino acids. Trimming stripped 5 bases from V and 1 base from J, with 17 bases between. CDR3 coding DNA: TGTGCCAGTAGTTACTTTCCAGGGCGGACGAACACTGAAGCTTTCTTT. Translation gives CASSYFPGRTNTEAFF.

The chain has TRBV9 and TRBJ2-3, with TRBD2 matching 15 bases. Trimming cost V 3 bases and J 7 bases; bases outside gene matches: 3. CDR1 is SGDLS and CDR2 is YYNGEE in the germline V gene. The CDR3 runs to 15 residues. CDR3 in amino acids: CASSAGLAGGHTQYF. The DNA of the CDR3 is TGTGCCAGCAGCGCGGGACTAGCGGGGGGTCATACGCAGTATTTT.

By its share, this clone is medium-sized. The J gene is TRBJ1-1, the V gene TRBV4-2; D is unresolved. Germline CDR1 LGHNA, CDR2 YNFKEQ. V lost 1 base to trimming and J lost 5 bases, with 14 bases between them. The length of the CDR3 is 15 residues. The CDR3 DNA sequence: TGTGCCAGCAGCCAAGTAACGGCTCTAAAAACTGAAGCTTTCTTT. Its protein product is CASSQVTALKTEAFF.

This chain connects TRBV7-6 to TRBJ1-1; 8 bases map to TRBD1. Germline lookup yields CDR1 SGHVS and CDR2 FNYEAQ. This CDR3 region has 11 residues. Germline trimming cut 8 bases from V and 7 bases from J; bases unmatched to any gene: 3. CDR3 bases: TGTGCCAGCGGGACAGGAATTGAAGCTTTCTTT. This encodes CASGTGIEAFF.

The CDR3: CASSLARTGSQNEQFF. CDR3 nucleotides: TGCGCCAGCAGCTTGGCACGGACAGGGTCTCAAAATGAGCAGTTCTTC. This rearrangement joins TRBV5-1 to TRBJ2-1; 8 nucleotides agree with TRBD1. J was trimmed by 7 bases and V by 0 bases; bases with no gene match: 9. Germline CDR1 and CDR2: SGHRS and YFSETQ. CDR3 length equals 16 residues.

The V gene is TRBV12-1, the J gene TRBJ1-1. TRBV12-1 is a pseudogene segment. The CDR3 runs to 15 residues. CDR3: CASTILGGEDTEAFF. CDR3 bases: TGTGCCAGCACCATCCTCGGGGGGGAGGACACTGAAGCTTTCTTT.

The genes are TRBV6-1 and TRBJ1-2; D is ambiguous. Per germline, CDR1 MNHNS and CDR2 SASEGT. Deletions cut 2 bases from V and 7 bases from J, with 14 bases between. The CDR3 has 14 amino acids. The CDR3 loop reads CASSEFGGNGGYTF. As DNA, the CDR3 is TGTGCCAGCAGTGAATTCGGCGGTAATGGTGGCTACACCTTC.

This clone was picked up one time. V gene TRBV4-2 combines with J gene TRBJ1-4; no definite D call. CDR1 and CDR2 (germline): LGHNA, YNFKEQ. The V and J ends lost 2 bases and 8 bases respectively, with 15 bases between them. The CDR3 has 15 residues. The CDR3 is CASSQTPRVGEKLFF. CDR3 coding DNA: TGTGCCAGCAGCCAAACGCCCCGGGTGGGGGAAAAACTGTTTTTT.

The J gene is TRBJ1-1, the V gene TRBV27, with a weak D call TRBD1 (6 bases). The CDR3 runs 13 residues. Germline values: CDR1 MNHEY, CDR2 SMNVEV (reference sequence). Trimming left V 6 bases short and J 0 bases short, with 8 bases between. CDR3 sequence (DNA): TGTGCCAGCAGCGGACAGATGAACACTGAAGCTTTCTTT. Protein sequence: CASSGQMNTEAFF.

This clone has just one count. This sequence joins TRBV2 and TRBJ2-5; 16 bases fit TRBD2. The CDR3 totals 16 residues. The germline CDR1 and CDR2 sequences are SNHLY and FYNNEI. V lost 6 bases to trimming and J lost 3 bases; unmatched junction nucleotides: 4. In nucleotides, the CDR3 is TGTGCCAGCAGGGGACTAGCGGGAGGGTGGAAAGAGACCCAGTACTTC. Its translation is CASRGLAGGWKETQYF.

The chain combines TRBV6-1 with TRBJ1-4; D is undetermined. From germline, CDR1 is MNHNS and CDR2 SASEGT. V lost 8 bases and J 4 bases, leaving 11 bases between the germline ends. CDR3 length: 13 amino acids. DNA for the CDR3: TGTGCCAGCGGCCCGCGATTTAATGAAAAACTGTTTTTT. Translating gives CASGPRFNEKLFF.

The chain links TRBV13 to TRBJ2-7; D ambiguous. This CDR3 contains 15 residues. Germline V lookup: CDR1 PRHDT, CDR2 FYEKMQ (reference sequence). Trimming cost V 3 bases and J 3 bases, with 15 bases left between them. CDR3 sequence reads: CASSFSLSLHYEQYF. In DNA, the CDR3 is TGTGCCAGCAGCTTTAGTCTTAGTTTGCACTACGAGCAGTACTTC.

The chain combines TRBV4-1 with TRBJ2-7; D gene unclear. CDR3 size: 15 residues. Germline-derived CDR1 and CDR2 are MGHRA and YSYEKL. With 0 bases removed from V and 2 bases from J, the gap between germline ends came to 11 bases. In nucleotides, the CDR3 is TGCGCCAGCAGCCAAGAACGGACGGGCGCCTACGAGCAGTACTTC. It encodes CASSQERTGAYEQYF.

V and J are TRBV7-9 and TRBJ2-1, with 11 positions matching TRBD2. The ends lost 5 bases at V and 0 bases at J; junction bases unmatched: 3. CDR1 and CDR2 from the germline V gene are SEHNR and FQNEAQ (reference sequence). The CDR3 is made up of 16 amino acids. DNA for the CDR3: TGTGCCAGCAGCGGGACTAGCGGAAGCTCCTACAATGAGCAGTTCTTC. Protein sequence: CASSGTSGSSYNEQFF.

The chain has TRBV27 and TRBJ2-7; D gene uncertain. Germline V gene sequence: CDR1 MNHEY, CDR2 SMNVEV (reference sequence). CDR3 size: 13 residues. V lost 6 bases, J lost 2 bases, and 11 bases lay in between. This chain's CDR3 is CASSKDGAYEQYF. CDR3 nucleotide sequence: TGTGCCAGCAGCAAGGACGGTGCCTACGAGCAGTACTTC.

This clone showed up just a few times. V usage is TRBV19 and J usage is TRBJ2-2; D gene unclear. Between the trimmed V and J ends, which lost 5 bases and 1 base, there was a span of 11 bases. Looked up from germline, CDR1 is LNHDA and CDR2 is SQIVND (reference sequence). CDR3 length equals 15 residues. This chain's CDR3 is CASSRETLNTGELFF. The CDR3 DNA follows: TGTGCCAGTAGTCGAGAAACCCTGAACACCGGGGAGCTGTTTTTT. The entire variable domain, with the rest obtained from reference TRBV19 and TRBJ2-2, is as follows: DGGITQSPKYLFRKEGQNVTLSCEQNLNHDAMYWYRQDPGQGLRLIYYSQIVNDFQKGDIAEGYSVSREKKESFPLTVTSAQKNPTAFYLCASSRETLNTGELFFGEGSRLTVL.

This clone was recorded at least ten times. V gene TRBV5-4 combines with J gene TRBJ2-3, with 9 bases fitting TRBD2. The CDR3 totals 11 residues. The trim removed 4 bases at V and 13 bases at J, leaving 4 bases unmatched. The germline gives CDR1 SGHNT, CDR2 YYREEE (reference sequence). For the CDR3, the DNA is TGTGCCAGCAGCGCGGGGGGGCCGGAGTATTTT. Translating gives CASSAGGPEYF.

The chain recombines TRBV9 with TRBJ2-1, with D perhaps matching TRBD1 or TRBD2 (5 bases each). This CDR3 has 15 amino acids. Trimming took 0 bases from V and 4 from J, leaving 11 bases between them. The germline V gene has CDR1 SGDLS and CDR2 YYNGEE. The CDR3 reads CASSVDGTWYNEQFF. CDR3 in DNA: TGTGCCAGCAGCGTAGACGGGACCTGGTACAATGAGCAGTTCTTC.

The V call is TRBV6-5, the J call TRBJ2-5; the match to TRBD2 covers 10 bases. The CDR3 length is 15 residues. The germline CDR1 and CDR2 sequences are MNHEY and SVGAGI. Trimming removed 11 bases from V and 5 bases from J; junction bases left unmatched: 14. This CDR3 is CACKTLAGVLETQYF. The CDR3 DNA reads as TGTGCCTGTAAGACTCTAGCGGGAGTGTTGGAGACCCAGTACTTC.

The J gene is TRBJ2-5, the V gene TRBV28; TRBD2 aligns across 9 bases. V gave up 6 bases and J gave up 2 bases; unmatched junction bases: 4. This CDR3 is built from 14 residues. CDR1 and CDR2 (germline): MDHEN, SYDVKM. CDR3 sequence reads: CASRPGLAQETQYF. CDR3 nucleotide sequence: TGTGCCAGCAGACCGGGACTAGCTCAAGAGACCCAGTACTTC.

The gene calls are TRBV27 and TRBJ2-5, with D hard to call. The V gene lost 9 bases and the J gene lost 11 bases, with 19 bases spanning the gap. This CDR3 is 12 amino acids long. Germline CDR1 MNHEY, CDR2 SMNVEV (reference sequence). The CDR3 DNA reads TGTGCCAGTACCGCCCTACGAGGAGAGCAGTACTTC. As protein: CASTALRGEQYF.